This TCR beta chain was retrieved from a study of control samples from healthy donors and cancer patients. Germline CDR1 and CDR2: MNHEY and SVGAGI. This CDR3 contains 13 residues. V dropped 5 bases and J dropped 2 bases, with 7 bases sitting between them. The repertoire was sequenced with immunoSEQ multiplex PCR; TCRdb's copy has only in-frame clones and lacks some. The sample records around 120,000 clones, around 87% being singletons. This chain uses TRBV6-5 with TRBJ1-3; a possible D gene is TRBD1 (6 bases). Sequenced input: blood. This sequence was found in a man aged 55 to 70 in good health. The DNA of the CDR3 is TGTGCCAGCAGTCGGACAGCTGGAAACACCATATATTTT. Translating it yields CASSRTAGNTIYF.